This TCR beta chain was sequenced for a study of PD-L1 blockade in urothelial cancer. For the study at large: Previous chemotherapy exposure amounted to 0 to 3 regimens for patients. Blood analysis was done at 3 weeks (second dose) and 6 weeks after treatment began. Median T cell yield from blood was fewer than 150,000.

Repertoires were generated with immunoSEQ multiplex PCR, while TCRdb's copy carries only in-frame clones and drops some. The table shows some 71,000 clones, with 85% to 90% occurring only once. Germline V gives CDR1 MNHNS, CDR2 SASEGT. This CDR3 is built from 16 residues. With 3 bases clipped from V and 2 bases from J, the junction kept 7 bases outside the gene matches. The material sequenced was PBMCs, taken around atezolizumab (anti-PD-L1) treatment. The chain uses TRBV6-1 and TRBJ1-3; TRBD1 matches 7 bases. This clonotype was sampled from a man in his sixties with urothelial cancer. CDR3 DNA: TGTGCCAGCAGTGATGGGACAGCATACACTGGAAACACCATATATTTT. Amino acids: CASSDGTAYTGNTIYF.